Listed below are T cell receptor beta chains from one sample, sequenced in a study of spatial heterogeneity in lung cancer. MiXCR was run by TCRdb on the 5' RACE reads, yielding one entry per CDR3 protein. The table records around 41,000 distinct CDR3 sequences, 22% of them present only once. The source material was PBMCs, sampled at follow-up. Every receptor here comes from a female donor with early-stage non-small cell lung cancer. Both conserved end residues are part of each CDR3. The D gene is left open where the match is weak. Clone size, where shown, is once, few, many, or a class for clones that have expanded.

d_call	v_call	j_call	clone_size	cdr3_nt	cdr3_aa
TRBD2	TRBV3-1	TRBJ2-5	few	TGTGCCAGCAGCCAAGAAGTTCTAGCGGGGTCGTTCGAGACCCAGTACTTC	CASSQEVLAGSFETQYF
TRBD2	TRBV19	TRBJ2-7	many	TGTGCCAGTAGTGTAAGACCGGGACTAGTGACCGAGCAGTACTTC	CASSVRPGLVTEQYF
TRBD2	TRBV2	TRBJ2-5	-	TGTGCCAGCAGGCGGGGGGGCCAGAGGGAGACCCAGTACTTC	CASRRGGQRETQYF
TRBD1	TRBV6-5	TRBJ1-2	few	TGTGCCAGCAGAAAGGACAGGGACTATGGCTACACCTTC	CASRKDRDYGYTF
TRBD1	TRBV20-1	TRBJ1-1	-	TGCAGTGCTATAAGTCACAGGGGGCTCACTGAAGCTTTCTTT	CSAISHRGLTEAFF
TRBD1	TRBV6-1	TRBJ1-2	many	TGTGCCAGCAGATTGCAGGGGGCTCGGGGCTACACCTTC	CASRLQGARGYTF
TRBD1	TRBV7-9	TRBJ2-5	many	TGTGCCAGCAGCCGGGACAGGGGAGCGGCGACCCAGTACTTC	CASSRDRGAATQYF
-	TRBV20-1	TRBJ1-5	-	TGCAGTGCTAGAGTGGGGTTGTGGCAGCCCCAGCATTTT	CSARVGLWQPQHF
-	TRBV2	TRBJ1-5	-	TGTGCCAGCAAATTAGTGCAGTTGGGTCAGCCCCAGCATTTT	CASKLVQLGQPQHF
-	TRBV27	TRBJ1-1	few	TGTGCCAGCATGGGGCGGGTGAACACTGAAGCTTTCTTT	CASMGRVNTEAFF
-	TRBV4-1	TRBJ2-5	many	TGCGCCAGCAGCTTCCTACCGCGAGAGACCCAGTACTTC	CASSFLPRETQYF
-	TRBV12-5	TRBJ1-1	-	TGTGCTAGTGCCTCGCCAGGGGTCACTGAAGCTTTCTTT	CASASPGVTEAFF
TRBD2	TRBV5-6	TRBJ2-5	-	TGTGCCAGCACCCTCGGCTTAGCGGGGGGACAAGAGACCCAGTACTTC	CASTLGLAGGQETQYF
-	TRBV5-4	TRBJ2-3	few	TGTGCCAGCAGCTTCCAGGGGAGCACAGATACGCAGTATTTT	CASSFQGSTDTQYF
-	TRBV7-7	TRBJ2-5	-	TGTGCCACCGGGCCGCTGCAGGAGACCCAGTACTTC	CATGPLQETQYF
-	TRBV6-1	TRBJ1-5	many	TGTGCCAGCACCCGGGCCCTTCGGAGCAATCAGCCCCAGCATTTT	CASTRALRSNQPQHF
-	TRBV11-2	TRBJ2-5	medium-sized	TGTGCCAGCAGCCCCGGACCCCACCAAGAGACCCAGTACTTC	CASSPGPHQETQYF
-	TRBV7-9	TRBJ1-2	-	TGTGCCAGCACCTTCAGAAACGAGGCTCATGGCTACACCTTC	CASTFRNEAHGYTF
-	TRBV24-1	TRBJ2-2	few	TGTGCCACCAGGGCCAACGCAGGGTACGCCGGGGAGCTGTTTTTT	CATRANAGYAGELFF
-	TRBV5-5	TRBJ2-4	-	TGTGCCAGCAGCCCGGAACCGGGAAGGAACATTCAGTACTTC	CASSPEPGRNIQYF
TRBD2	TRBV18	TRBJ2-1	many	TGTGCCAGCTCACCAACCAGCGGGAGTAGCGATGAGCAGTTCTTC	CASSPTSGSSDEQFF
-	TRBV4-1	TRBJ1-2	-	TGCGCCAGCAGCCTTGCGGGGGGGGGAGGCTATGGCTACACCTTC	CASSLAGGGGYGYTF
-	TRBV12-3/TRBV12-4	TRBJ2-3	many	TGTGCCAGCACCCGAGGGGCCACAGATACGCAGTATTTT	CASTRGATDTQYF